The TCR beta chain under discussion was sequenced for a study of blood T cell repertoires in COVID-19. Study overall: There were acute and convalescent COVID-19 samples, and they came from the United States, Italy and Spain. The analysed material was cDNA or gDNA that came from T cells, B-cell-depleted T cells, or PBMCs.

Trimming stripped 0 bases from V and 4 bases from J, with 15 bases between. The CDR3 spans 15 residues. The germline V gene has CDR1 GTSNPN and CDR2 SVGIG (reference sequence). In the study's own analysis: Amplification with reference gene primers provided the estimates of nucleated cell counts. Clones were read by immunoSEQ multiplex PCR, and TCRdb kept only the in-frame ones, dropping some. The V and J calls and clone size are taken from that table; D and trimming were inferred from the DNA. The sample lists about 88,000 clones; 90% to 95% were seen once. The source of this sequence is a man aged 55-75 years with acute or convalescent COVID-19. V gene TRBV30 combines with J gene TRBJ1-2, with unresolved D. The sample taken for sequencing was peripheral blood. The CDR3 nucleotides are TGTGCCTGGAGTGTTTCTGACACCTCAAGCTATGGCTACACCTTC. It encodes CAWSVSDTSSYGYTF.